This T cell receptor (beta chain) was found in a study of blood T cell repertoires in COVID-19. The overall study: Acute-phase and convalescent COVID-19 samples originated in the United States, Italy and Spain. In each case, the material was cDNA or gDNA derived from T cells, B-cell-depleted T cells, or PBMCs.

There are 13 residues in the CDR3. Germline V gene data show CDR1 as SGHTA and CDR2 as FQGTGA. V was trimmed by 1 base and J by 6 bases, leaving 8 bases between them. As originally analysed: Scientists estimated how many nucleated cells there were by amplifying reference gene primers. TCRdb keeps only in-frame clones here, not all; method: immunoSEQ multiplex PCR. The V and J calls and the clone size are those of that table, but D and trimming were determined from the DNA. The top ten hold around 0.9% of the sample, which has 90,000 to 150,000 clones, just over 70% seen once. The sequence was collected from a human donor with acute or convalescent COVID-19. The donor label of this sample is uncertain. The V and J genes are TRBV7-3 and TRBJ2-3, with D perhaps matching TRBD2 (6 bases). The sequencing sample was made of peripheral blood. In nucleotides, the CDR3 is TGTGCCAGCAGCTTAAGCCGGGGGGATACGCAGTATTTT. It specifies CASSLSRGDTQYF.